The 30 T cell receptor beta chains presented below share a single source sample, sequenced in a study of cytomegalovirus exposure and HLA in healthy donors. Amplification used 60 Vbeta primers and 13 Jbeta primers. The table came from immunoSEQ multiplex PCR; TCRdb's copy has only in-frame clones and leaves some out. The table includes 180,000 or so clones, about 9.4% detected once. The sequencing sample was made of PBMCs. The receptors originated from a woman in her 30s in good health and CMV-seropositive.

A remark on this clone: The sample holds other DNA sequences that translate to the same CDR3. V and J are TRBV11-2 and TRBJ1-1; the D gene is possibly TRBD1 (5 bases). Trimming pared 2 bases from V and 1 base from J, leaving 8 bases between. Germline-derived CDR1 and CDR2 are SGHAT and FQNNGV. The CDR3 loop spans 14 amino acids. Here the CDR3 DNA reads TGTGCCAGCAGCTTAAGGCAGGGGAACACTGAAGCTTTCTTT. Protein sequence: CASSLRQGNTEAFF.

The table lists this clone with a few counts. This chain joins TRBV7-9 and TRBJ1-4; 9 nucleotides match TRBD1. Germline V gene sequence: CDR1 SEHNR, CDR2 FQNEAQ (reference sequence). Trimming at V came to 6 bases and at J to 7 bases, leaving 6 bases not matched to a gene. The CDR3 spans 14 residues. CDR3 bases: TGTGCCAGCAGGGAGGGACAGGGTAGTGAAAAACTGTTTTTT. It yields the protein CASREGQGSEKLFF.

This clone was counted a few times. The chain joins TRBV6-5 to TRBJ2-1, with 8 nucleotides matching TRBD2. V dropped 8 bases and J dropped 4; count of bases not matched to a gene: 4. Germline CDR1 and CDR2: MNHEY and SVGAGI. This CDR3 is 13 amino acids long. CDR3 loop: CASRGGEYNEQFF. The DNA for the CDR3 is TGTGCCAGCCGGGGGGGGGAGTACAATGAGCAGTTCTTC.

In this sample, this clone turned up a few times. V gene TRBV7-2 combines with J gene TRBJ2-7, with 8 bases matching TRBD2. CDR1 SGHTA and CDR2 FQGNSA come from the germline V gene. CDR3 length: 14 amino acids. J gave up 7 bases and V 1 base, and 6 bases lay outside the gene matches. The CDR3, as DNA: TGTGCCAGCAGCTTAGTATCGAGCGGGGGTGAGCAGTACTTC. It yields the protein CASSLVSSGGEQYF.

This chain links TRBV6-5 with TRBJ2-7; no clear D. The CDR3 contains 15 residues. Germline loops: CDR1 MNHEY, CDR2 SVGAGI. Trimming stripped 0 bases from V and 2 bases from J, with 11 bases between. The CDR3 reads CASSYSTGRAYEQYF. CDR3 DNA sequence: TGTGCCAGCAGTTACTCGACCGGCCGGGCCTACGAGCAGTACTTC.

This clone was counted a few times. The genes are TRBV7-9 and TRBJ2-3, with D possibly TRBD2 on 5 matching bases. Germline V lookup: CDR1 SEHNR, CDR2 FQNEAQ (reference sequence). The CDR3 extends over 14 amino acids. Trimming stripped 1 base from V and 5 bases from J, with 10 bases between. In DNA, the CDR3 is TGTGCCAGCAGCTTAGAACTAGTCTTAGATACGCAGTATTTT. It yields the protein CASSLELVLDTQYF.

The chain couples TRBV11-1 to TRBJ2-1; D gene ambiguous. The CDR3 is made up of 13 amino acids. V lost 5 bases to trimming and J lost 6 bases, with 11 bases between them. Per the germline V gene, CDR1 is SGHAT and CDR2 is FQDESV (reference sequence). The CDR3 is CASSPHTGNEQFF. CDR3 coding DNA: TGTGCCAGCAGCCCCCACACGGGCAATGAGCAGTTCTTC.

This chain links TRBV11-2 with TRBJ2-1, with 10 bases that match TRBD1. Unmatched junction bases numbered 5, after V lost 2 bases and J lost 1 base. This CDR3 is 17 amino acids long. CDR1 and CDR2 (germline): SGHAT, FQNNGV. The CDR3 DNA reads as TGTGCCAGCAGCTTAAGGAGGGGACAGGGGTCCTACAATGAGCAGTTCTTC. Its translation: CASSLRRGQGSYNEQFF.

There are a few counts of this clone. At one boundary the junction diverges from the germline segment, which might be a read error. Written as DNA, the CDR3 is TGCAGCCCTCGGGGGTATACTTTT. As protein: CSPRGYTF. The chain recombines TRBV29-1 with TRBJ2-2; TRBD2 might be the D (6 bases). Germline assignment: CDR1 SQVTM and CDR2 ANQGSEA. The CDR3 covers 8 residues.

The sample holds a few counts of this clone. The chain joins TRBV5-6 to TRBJ1-4; D is uncertain. The germline CDR1 and CDR2 sequences are SGHDT and YYEEEE. V was pared by 0 bases and J by 15 bases, with 12 bases between. CDR3 length equals 12 residues. The CDR3 DNA sequence: TGTGCCAGCAGCTTGGGCCATTTAGAGGTGTTTTTT. Residues: CASSLGHLEVFF.

The chain couples TRBV19 to TRBJ1-5; D gene unclear. V lost 5 bases, J lost 3 bases, and 17 bases lay in between. Germline CDR1 LNHDA, CDR2 SQIVND (reference sequence). This CDR3 region has 16 residues. CDR3 region: CASSPYTGANNQPQHF. DNA for the CDR3: TGTGCCAGTAGTCCCTATACGGGAGCTAACAATCAGCCCCAGCATTTT.

V is TRBV9 and J is TRBJ1-1; D gene ambiguous. Germline CDR1 SGDLS, CDR2 YYNGEE. V was pared by 0 bases and J by 1 base, with 4 bases between. The CDR3 spans 13 residues. The CDR3 DNA sequence: TGTGCCAGCAGCGTAGACACGAACACTGAAGCTTTCTTT. Protein: CASSVDTNTEAFF.

This clone has more than one count but fewer than ten. The CDR3: CASTRTLNYGYTF. The CDR3 DNA reads TGTGCCAGCACCAGGACACTTAACTATGGCTACACCTTC. This sequence joins TRBV6-5 and TRBJ1-2, with D tentatively TRBD1 (5 bases). CDR1 and CDR2 from the germline V gene are MNHEY and SVGAGI. V was clipped by 7 bases and J by 1 base, with 10 bases between them. The CDR3 consists of 13 residues.

Note on this clone: Because it lacks the conserved phenylalanine or tryptophan at the end, this CDR3 is likely a read error. The chain couples TRBV2 to TRBJ1-1; D unclear. The germline V gene has CDR1 SNHLY and CDR2 FYNNEI. The V and J ends lost 3 bases and 2 bases respectively, with 7 bases between them. This CDR3 is 13 amino acids long. The CDR3 DNA sequence: TGTGCCAGCAGTGACAGGAAAAACACTGAAGCTTTCGTT. Translating it yields CASSDRKNTEAFV.

A few counts support this clone. The J gene is TRBJ1-5, the V gene TRBV30; D is undetermined. With 0 bases removed from V and 4 bases from J, the gap between germline ends came to 7 bases. The CDR3 has 13 residues. The germline V gene has CDR1 GTSNPN and CDR2 SVGIG (reference sequence). The CDR3 DNA follows: TGTGCCTGGAGTGTTGAGGGTAATCAGCCCCAGCATTTT. The encoded protein is CAWSVEGNQPQHF.

This chain uses TRBV11-1 with TRBJ1-1; D not resolved. This CDR3 comprises 14 residues. Trimming cost V 5 bases and J 5 bases, with 15 bases left between them. Germline V gene lookup returns CDR1 SGHAT and CDR2 FQDESV (reference sequence). The DNA for the CDR3 is TGTGCCAGCAGCCTAGGCGGGTTCGGAACTGAAGCTTTCTTT. It codes for CASSLGGFGTEAFF. The complete variable domain, with remaining parts taken from reference TRBV11-1 and TRBJ1-1, reads EAEVAQSPRYKITEKSQAVAFWCDPISGHATLYWYRQILGQGPELLVQFQDESVVDDSQLPKDRFSAERLKGVDSTLKIQPAELGDSAMYLCASSLGGFGTEAFFGQGTRLTVV.

The table lists this clone with a few counts. CDR3 in DNA: TGCGCCAGCAGTGATTGGCAGGGGGTCTCCTACAATGAGCAGTTCTTC. As protein: CASSDWQGVSYNEQFF. The V gene is TRBV10-2, the J gene TRBJ2-1, with 7 positions matching TRBD1. Germline V lookup: CDR1 WSHSY, CDR2 SAAADI. The CDR3 extends over 16 amino acids. V shed 3 bases and J 0 bases; nucleotides not matched to a gene: 5.

This clone was counted only a few times. The chain carries TRBV13 and TRBJ1-5; D may be TRBD1 (6 bases). Germline V gives CDR1 PRHDT, CDR2 FYEKMQ (reference sequence). Trimming took off 0 bases at V and 9 bases at J, with 12 bases between the two ends. This CDR3 is built from 14 residues. The CDR3 DNA reads as TGTGCCAGCAGCTTAGGAGGGGGGGGTAGGCCCCAGCATTTT. This codes for CASSLGGGGRPQHF.

This clone was recorded a few times. This chain links TRBV5-6 with TRBJ1-4; D is uncertain. From germline, CDR1 is SGHDT and CDR2 YYEEEE. The CDR3 runs to 13 residues. V lost 7 bases and J lost 2, with 9 bases in between. DNA of the CDR3: TGTGCCAGCTGGAGCTGGACTAATGAAAAACTGTTTTTT. Translation: CASWSWTNEKLFF.

V usage is TRBV6-5 and J usage is TRBJ1-2, with D perhaps matching TRBD1 (5 bases). This CDR3 spans 14 amino acids. Germline CDR1 reads MNHEY; CDR2 reads SVGAGI. V shed 0 bases and J shed 9 bases, with 14 bases lying between them. The CDR3 DNA is TGTGCCAGCAGTTACTCGAGGCAGGGTGGTCGCTACACCTTC. Encoded protein: CASSYSRQGGRYTF.

This clone was counted between two and nine times. The rearrangement uses TRBV4-2 and TRBJ2-3; 9 bases map to TRBD2. Germline V gene sequence: CDR1 LGHNA, CDR2 YNFKEQ. The V and J ends lost 4 bases and 6 bases, in that order; junction bases with no gene match: 2. The CDR3 totals 13 residues. CDR3 nucleotide sequence: TGTGCCAGCAGCCGCGGGGGGGAGGATACGCAGTATTTT. Translation: CASSRGGEDTQYF.

The CDR3 DNA sequence: TGTGCCAGCAGTTCCGACAGGGGGCGGGACAATGAGCAGTTCTTC. Its translation: CASSSDRGRDNEQFF. The genes are TRBV6-6 and TRBJ2-1; 10 bases are shared with TRBD1. V gave up 4 bases and J gave up 5 bases; unmatched junction bases: 5. Germline CDR1 and CDR2: MNHNY and SVGAGI (reference sequence). The CDR3 totals 15 residues.

The V and J genes are TRBV19 and TRBJ2-1; D is possibly TRBD1 (6 bases). V dropped 3 bases and J dropped 8 bases, with 26 bases sitting between them. CDR3 length: 18 amino acids. Germline assignment: CDR1 LNHDA and CDR2 SQIVND (reference sequence). CDR3 residues: CASSMGLLGDKGWYEQFF. In DNA form, the CDR3 reads TGTGCCAGTAGTATGGGTTTATTAGGGGACAAGGGGTGGTATGAGCAGTTCTTC. Drawing the rest from reference TRBV19 and TRBJ2-1, the complete variable domain is DGGITQSPKYLFRKEGQNVTLSCEQNLNHDAMYWYRQDPGQGLRLIYYSQIVNDFQKGDIAEGYSVSREKKESFPLTVTSAQKNPTAFYLCASSMGLLGDKGWYEQFFGPGTRLTVL.

The chain joins TRBV5-4 to TRBJ2-4, with 12 bases that match TRBD2. Germline-derived CDR1 and CDR2 are SGHNT and YYREEE (reference sequence). V trimming: 0 bases; J trimming: 8 bases; junction bases outside the gene matches: 0. CDR3 size: 14 residues. The CDR3 spells CASSLGLAGDIQYF. The CDR3 coding sequence is TGTGCCAGCAGCTTGGGACTAGCGGGAGACATTCAGTACTTC.

This clone has just a few counts. The V call is TRBV29-1, the J call TRBJ1-1; maybe TRBD1 (5 bases). There are 14 residues in the CDR3. V was trimmed by 6 bases and J by 0 bases, leaving 14 bases between them. Germline V gene lookup returns CDR1 SQVTM and CDR2 ANQGSEA. In DNA form, the CDR3 reads TGCAGCGTCGAACCTAACAGGATGAACACTGAAGCTTTCTTT. Translating gives CSVEPNRMNTEAFF.

V usage is TRBV5-1 and J usage is TRBJ1-4; a possible D gene is TRBD1 (6 bases). Germline V gives CDR1 SGHRS, CDR2 YFSETQ. Between the trimmed V and J ends, which lost 1 base and 8 bases, there was a span of 15 bases. This CDR3 comprises 15 residues. CDR3 nucleotides: TGCGCCAGCAGCTTGTGGGCAGGGGAAGGCGAAAAACTGTTTTTT. Translated: CASSLWAGEGEKLFF.

This clone was found a few times. The V and J genes are TRBV5-1 and TRBJ2-7, with D possibly being TRBD2 (6 bases). The CDR3 is 13 residues long. The V end lost 4 bases, the J end lost 5 bases, and 13 bases lay between the germline ends. Germline CDR1 and CDR2: SGHRS and YFSETQ. In DNA form, the CDR3 reads TGCGCCAGCAGCCCGGGACTCAGGGACGAGCAGTACTTC. Amino acids: CASSPGLRDEQYF.

The V call is TRBV5-1, the J call TRBJ2-3; D is unresolved. Trimming pared 0 bases from V and 6 bases from J, leaving 17 bases between. Germline CDR1 reads SGHRS; CDR2 reads YFSETQ. The CDR3 spans 16 residues. The CDR3 sequence: CASSLALATSYDTQYF. The CDR3, as DNA: TGCGCCAGCAGCTTGGCCCTCGCTACTTCTTACGATACGCAGTATTTT.

This sequence joins TRBV10-3 and TRBJ1-1; D is unresolved. The V and J ends lost 11 bases and 3 bases respectively, with 22 bases between them. The CDR3 has 15 amino acids. Germline V gene sequence: CDR1 ENHRY, CDR2 SYGVKD. DNA for the CDR3: TGTGCCTCCGCTAGTTGGGAGAAATCCGACACTGAAGCTTTCTTT. Translated, it gives CASASWEKSDTEAFF.

The V and J genes are TRBV6-5 and TRBJ1-6; D is possibly TRBD1 (5 bases). Germline V gene lookup returns CDR1 MNHEY and CDR2 SVGAGI. The CDR3 consists of 15 residues. V was trimmed by 2 bases and J by 7 bases, leaving 12 bases between them. CDR3 protein: CASSYGQGGNSPLHF. The CDR3 DNA reads as TGTGCCAGCAGTTACGGGCAGGGTGGCAATTCACCCCTCCACTTT.